This TCR beta chain is from a study of T cell responses to AZD1222 COVID-19 vaccine. Data came from immunoSEQ multiplex PCR; TCRdb stores just in-frame clones and leaves some out. The table includes approximately 120,000 clones, about 90% detected once. Germline CDR1 reads SEHNR; CDR2 reads FQNEAQ (reference sequence). The CDR3 has 14 residues. V lost 6 bases to trimming and J lost 5 bases; unmatched junction nucleotides: 6. The chain joins TRBV7-9 to TRBJ1-4; 7 bases line up with TRBD1. The sequence derives from an adult in good health. The input for sequencing was peripheral blood, taken on day 0 of AZD1222 vaccination. In nucleotides, the CDR3 is TGTGCCAGCAGTTTACCGGGACAGAATGAAAAACTGTTTTTT. Translation gives CASSLPGQNEKLFF.